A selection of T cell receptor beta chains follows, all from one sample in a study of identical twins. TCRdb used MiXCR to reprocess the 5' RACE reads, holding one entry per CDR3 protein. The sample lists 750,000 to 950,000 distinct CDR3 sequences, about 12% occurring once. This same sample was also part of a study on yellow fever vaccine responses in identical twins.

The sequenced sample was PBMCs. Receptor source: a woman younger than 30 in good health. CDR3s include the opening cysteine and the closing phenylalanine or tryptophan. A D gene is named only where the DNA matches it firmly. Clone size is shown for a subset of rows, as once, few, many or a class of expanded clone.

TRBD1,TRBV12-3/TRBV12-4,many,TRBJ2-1,TGTGCCAGCAGTTTAGTGTCAGGGGGTTCCTACAATGAGCAGTTCTTC,CASSLVSGGSYNEQFF
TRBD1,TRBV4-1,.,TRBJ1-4,TGCGCCAGCACCGCTAGCCGGACAGGCGGGGAAAAACTGTTTTTT,CASTASRTGGEKLFF
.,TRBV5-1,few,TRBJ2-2,TGCGCCAGCAGGCCGGACGGGACGTTGGAGCTGTTTTTT,CASRPDGTLELFF
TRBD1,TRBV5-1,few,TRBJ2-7,TGCGCCAGCAGCCAGGGACAGGGAACCACCTACGAGCAGTACTTC,CASSQGQGTTYEQYF
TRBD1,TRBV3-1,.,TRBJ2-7,TGTGCCAGCAGCCACCGGACAGGCGAGCAGTACTTC,CASSHRTGEQYF
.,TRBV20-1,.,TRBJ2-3,TGCAGTCCTAAGGGTTTAGCGGTGAGCACAGATACGCAGTATTTT,CSPKGLAVSTDTQYF
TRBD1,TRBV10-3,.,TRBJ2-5,TGTGCCATCAGTGGACAGGGGGCACGAGAGACCCAGTACTTC,CAISGQGARETQYF
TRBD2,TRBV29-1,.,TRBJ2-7,TGCAGCGCCATGAGTAGCGGGAGTAGATACGAGCAGTACTTC,CSAMSSGSRYEQYF
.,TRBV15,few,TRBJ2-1,TGTGCCACCAGCAGAACAAAACATAGTGAAGGGGACAATGAGCAGTTCTTC,CATSRTKHSEGDNEQFF
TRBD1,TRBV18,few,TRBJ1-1,TGTGCCAGCTCACGAGGGGGCGTGATGAACACTGAAGCTTTCTTT,CASSRGGVMNTEAFF
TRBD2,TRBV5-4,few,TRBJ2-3,TGTGCCAGCAGCTTTTTAGAGGGAGGGGATACGCAGTATTTT,CASSFLEGGDTQYF
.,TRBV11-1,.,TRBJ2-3,TGTGCCAGCATCAAATATTCTGGGGGTGGCTCGGGCACAGATACGCAGTATTTT,CASIKYSGGGSGTDTQYF
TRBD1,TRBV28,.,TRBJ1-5,TGTGCCAGCAGTTTGGACAGGGGGCCCCAGCCCCAGCATTTT,CASSLDRGPQPQHF
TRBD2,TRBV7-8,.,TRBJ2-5,TGTGCCAGCAGCTCCCCCGGGGGGGCGGTAAAAGAGACCCAGTACTTC,CASSSPGGAVKETQYF
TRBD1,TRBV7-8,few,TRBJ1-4,TGTGCCAGTCTTAACAGGGGGCGCGATGAAAAACTGTTTTTT,CASLNRGRDEKLFF
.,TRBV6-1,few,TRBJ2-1,TGTGCCAGCAGTCGAGTAGCTGTTGCCTACAATGAGCAGTTCTTC,CASSRVAVAYNEQFF
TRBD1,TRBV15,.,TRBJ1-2,TGTGCCACCAGCAGGGAAAAGGACAGGGCTCATAACTATGGCTACACCTTC,CATSREKDRAHNYGYTF
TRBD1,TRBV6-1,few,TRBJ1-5,TGTGCCAGCAGTGCCGACAGGGCAGCAAATCAGCCCCAGCATTTT,CASSADRAANQPQHF
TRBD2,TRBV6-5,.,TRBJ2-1,TGTGCCAGCAGTTACTTTGGGACTAGCGGGGCTGAGCAGTTCTTC,CASSYFGTSGAEQFF
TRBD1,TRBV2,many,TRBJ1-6,TGTGCCAGCAGACCTCCGGGGACAGGCAATTCACCCCTCCACTTT,CASRPPGTGNSPLHF
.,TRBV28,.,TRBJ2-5,TGTGCCAGCACCCCGGGCCCAGGGAACCAAGAGACCCAGTACTTC,CASTPGPGNQETQYF
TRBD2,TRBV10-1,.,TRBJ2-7,TGCGCCAGCAGTGAGTCGATGGCTAGCGGGGTGTACGAGCAGTACTTC,CASSESMASGVYEQYF
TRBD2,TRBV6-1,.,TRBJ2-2,TGTGCCAGCAGTGAGCGGGGACTAGCGGGTAGTACCGGGGAGCTGTTTTTT,CASSERGLAGSTGELFF
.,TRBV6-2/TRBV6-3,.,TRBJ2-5,TGTGCCAGCAGTTACAACCCGACAGTGCCCCAAGAGACCCAGTACTTC,CASSYNPTVPQETQYF
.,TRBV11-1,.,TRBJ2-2,TGTGCCAGCAGGACAGGACAGATTGGGACCGGGGAGCTGTTTTTT,CASRTGQIGTGELFF
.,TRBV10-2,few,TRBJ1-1,TGCGCCAGCAGTGAGTCTCGGCAGAATGAAGCTTTCTTT,CASSESRQNEAFF
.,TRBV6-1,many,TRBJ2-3,TGTGCCAGCAGTCCTGTCTTGGGGGGAATCACAGATACGCAGTATTTT,CASSPVLGGITDTQYF
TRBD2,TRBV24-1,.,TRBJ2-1,TGTGCCACCAGTGATAAACCGGGACTATCAAGCTCCTACAATGAGCAGTTCTTC,CATSDKPGLSSSYNEQFF
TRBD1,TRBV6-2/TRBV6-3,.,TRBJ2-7,TGTGCCAGCAGTGAGCCGGGACAGGGCTCCTACGAGCAGTACTTC,CASSEPGQGSYEQYF